The 14 T cell receptor beta chains presented below share a single source sample, sequenced in a study of blood T cell repertoires in COVID-19. Measured with immunoSEQ multiplex PCR; TCRdb has only the in-frame clones, and not every one. The table includes roughly 200,000 clones, more than 80% detected once. Sequenced: peripheral blood. The receptors shown here come from a woman of 80 years or more with COVID-19, enrolled during active disease.

This clone was seen a handful of times. The rearrangement uses TRBV27 and TRBJ1-6; possibly TRBD1 for D (5 bases). CDR3 length: 14 amino acids. CDR1 and CDR2 from the germline V gene are MNHEY and SMNVEV (reference sequence). V was pared by 8 bases and J by 7 bases, with 15 bases between. The CDR3 DNA reads TGTGCCAGCGGGGGGGGGACGGGAAATTCACCCCTCCACTTT. Translation: CASGGGTGNSPLHF.

The chain is built from TRBV3-1 (or the pseudogene TRBV3-2) and TRBJ2-1, with 13 bases matching TRBD2. CDR1 is LGHDT and CDR2 is YNNKEL in the germline V gene (reference sequence). The V and J ends lost 0 bases and 11 bases, in that order; junction bases with no gene match: 10. This CDR3 comprises 17 residues. CDR3 bases: TGTGCCAGCAGCCAAGATCGAGGACTAGCGGGGGCCACGAAGCAGTTCTTC. It yields the protein CASSQDRGLAGATKQFF.

The chain uses TRBV3-1 (or the pseudogene TRBV3-2) and TRBJ2-5; 9 bases are shared with TRBD2. This CDR3 is built from 14 residues. The V and J ends lost 8 bases and 5 bases, in that order; junction bases with no gene match: 9. Germline values: CDR1 LGHDT, CDR2 YNNKEL (reference sequence). The CDR3 DNA sequence: TGTGCCAGCGGGCGCGGGGGGGTCGGCGAGACCCAGTACTTC. Its translation is CASGRGGVGETQYF.

The chain combines TRBV4-1 with TRBJ2-7, with TRBD2 matching 10 bases. CDR1 is MGHRA, CDR2 YSYEKL, per germline. The ends lost 0 bases at V and 6 bases at J; junction bases unmatched: 2. This CDR3 spans 14 amino acids. The CDR3: CASSQDGTSVEQYF. For the CDR3, the DNA is TGCGCCAGCAGCCAAGACGGGACTAGCGTCGAGCAGTACTTC.

V usage is TRBV28 and J usage is TRBJ1-1; D gene uncertain. Germline V gene lookup returns CDR1 MDHEN and CDR2 SYDVKM. Between the trimmed V and J ends, which lost 6 bases and 7 bases, there was a span of 9 bases. The CDR3 consists of 11 residues. Here the CDR3 DNA reads TGTGCCAGCAGCCTAGGAATTGAAGCTTTCTTT. Protein sequence: CASSLGIEAFF.

V gene TRBV6-5 combines with J gene TRBJ1-1; a possible D gene is TRBD1 (5 bases). The CDR3 loop spans 13 amino acids. The V end was cut by 0 bases, the J end by 4 bases, with 6 bases between. Germline V CDR1 and CDR2: MNHEY, SVGAGI. The CDR3 protein is CASSYSGGTEAFF. In DNA form, the CDR3 reads TGTGCCAGCAGTTACTCGGGGGGCACTGAAGCTTTCTTT.

This clone was detected only a few times. The rearrangement joins TRBV5-1 to TRBJ1-3; 8 bases are shared with TRBD1. The V and J ends lost 0 bases and 1 base, in that order; junction bases with no gene match: 18. This CDR3 has 21 amino acids. Germline V CDR1 and CDR2: SGHRS, YFSETQ. CDR3: CASSLAASQGAGRLSGNTIYF. As DNA, the CDR3 is TGCGCCAGCAGCTTGGCCGCTTCTCAGGGGGCCGGTCGGCTTTCTGGAAACACCATATATTTT.

The rearrangement uses TRBV11-2 and TRBJ2-7; D unclear. The CDR3 length is 13 residues. Trimming removed 1 base from V and 3 bases from J, with 7 bases in between. CDR1 and CDR2 (germline): SGHAT, FQNNGV. The CDR3 DNA sequence: TGTGCCAGCAGCTTAGCCTCTAACTACGAGCAGTACTTC. Protein product: CASSLASNYEQYF.

V usage is TRBV5-1 and J usage is TRBJ2-3; D gene unclear. Germline loops: CDR1 SGHRS, CDR2 YFSETQ. The CDR3 is 13 amino acids. The V and J ends lost 3 bases and 6 bases respectively, with 11 bases between them. This CDR3 reads CASSSSVGDTQYF. CDR3 DNA: TGCGCCAGCAGCTCATCTGTGGGCGATACGCAGTATTTT.

The chain is built from TRBV25-1 and TRBJ1-3; TRBD1 might be the D (5 bases). Looked up from germline, CDR1 is MGHDK and CDR2 is SYGVNS. Deletions cut 4 bases from V and 15 bases from J, with 13 bases between. The CDR3 extends over 11 amino acids. CDR3 sequence: CASSATGTQYF. DNA for the CDR3: TGTGCCAGCAGTGCCACCGGGACTCAATATTTT.

The chain couples TRBV5-4 to TRBJ2-5; TRBD1 matches 8 bases. V lost 6 bases and J lost 3; bases outside the gene matches: 13. This CDR3 has 16 amino acids. Germline loops: CDR1 SGHNT, CDR2 YYREEE (reference sequence). CDR3 protein: CASNIGSRGQEETQYF. The CDR3 DNA reads as TGTGCCAGCAACATTGGGAGCAGGGGGCAGGAAGAGACCCAGTACTTC.

This rearrangement joins TRBV7-3 to TRBJ2-5, with D unresolved. Per germline, CDR1 SGHTA and CDR2 FQGTGA. The CDR3 consists of 13 residues. The germline V and J ends were trimmed by 5 bases and 2 bases, with 9 bases remaining between them. CDR3 sequence: CASSGGVQETQYF. CDR3 bases: TGTGCCAGCAGCGGCGGCGTACAAGAGACCCAGTACTTC. Full variable domain (rest looked up from reference TRBV7-3 and TRBJ2-5): GAGVSQTPSNKVTEKGKYVELRCDPISGHTALYWYRQSLGQGPEFLIYFQGTGAADDSGLPNDRFFAVRPEGSVSTLKIQRTERGDSAVYLCASSGGVQETQYFGPGTRLLVL.

The chain carries TRBV5-1 and TRBJ1-5; TRBD1 agrees at 8 bases. CDR1 is SGHRS and CDR2 is YFSETQ in the germline V gene. V was pared by 4 bases and J by 3 bases, with 9 bases of the junction left unmatched. The CDR3 totals 16 residues. For the CDR3, the DNA is TGCGCCAGCAGCCCGGACAGGGCTGGAGACAATCAGCCCCAGCATTTT. Protein: CASSPDRAGDNQPQHF.

The chain has TRBV12-3 or TRBV12-4 and TRBJ1-1; perhaps TRBD1 as D (6 bases). The ends were cut back, 4 bases at V and 9 bases at J, with 12 bases in the middle. The CDR3 length is 12 residues. For the CDR3, the DNA is TGTGCCAGCAGTTCCGGGGGGCGCAAAGCTTTCTTT. It is translated as CASSSGGRKAFF.